Given below is one TCR beta chain in context. Exposed participants encountered a COVID-19 case during the 2 weeks preceding study entry. Using immunoSEQ multiplex PCR, the repertoire was profiled, and TCRdb retains in-frame clones only, with some absent. The sample has approximately 300,000 clones, around 84% seen once. This specimen belongs to a study of blood T cell repertoires in COVID-19. Turning to the study itself: Acute and convalescent COVID-19 specimens originated in the United States, Italy and Spain.

The CDR3 consists of 15 residues. V dropped 4 bases and J dropped 8; count of bases not matched to a gene: 6. Per the germline V gene, CDR1 is SGHNT and CDR2 is YYREEE (reference sequence). The sample comprised PBMCs or T cells enriched from blood (not recorded which). This chain links TRBV5-4 with TRBJ2-1; 13 bases align to TRBD2. The sequence came from a woman under 40 who had been exposed to COVID-19. Here the CDR3 DNA reads TGTGCCAGCAGCCCGGGACTAGCGGGAACGGATGAGCAGTTCTTC. It yields the protein CASSPGLAGTDEQFF.